The clone carrying this TCR beta chain was seen a handful of times. Its specificity is unknown. The sample originates from a study of radiation and T cells in renal cell carcinoma. Findings and caveats of the study: In blood, top tumor clones expanded by 2 weeks, shrinking by 4.

TCRdb's table, derived via immunoSEQ multiplex PCR, lists solely in-frame clones and lacks some. Of 95,000 or so clones listed, around nine tenths are singletons. Regarding time point: baseline pretreatment blood. Treatment in this sample: 15 Gy SBRT to primary tumor, nephrectomy 4 weeks later. This TCR was sampled from a man aged 45-65 years with renal cell carcinoma. Sequencing used blood, obtained from a patient whose treatment included radiotherapy and nephrectomy.

The CDR3 DNA follows: TGCGCCAGCAGTGAGTCTCTAGGCAGGAACACTGAAGCTTTCTTT. Its protein is CASSESLGRNTEAFF. V gene TRBV10-1 combines with J gene TRBJ1-1; D is unclear. The CDR3 contains 15 residues. Germline lookup yields CDR1 WNHNN and CDR2 SYGVQD (reference sequence). The V end was cut by 0 bases, the J end by 1 base, with 9 bases between.